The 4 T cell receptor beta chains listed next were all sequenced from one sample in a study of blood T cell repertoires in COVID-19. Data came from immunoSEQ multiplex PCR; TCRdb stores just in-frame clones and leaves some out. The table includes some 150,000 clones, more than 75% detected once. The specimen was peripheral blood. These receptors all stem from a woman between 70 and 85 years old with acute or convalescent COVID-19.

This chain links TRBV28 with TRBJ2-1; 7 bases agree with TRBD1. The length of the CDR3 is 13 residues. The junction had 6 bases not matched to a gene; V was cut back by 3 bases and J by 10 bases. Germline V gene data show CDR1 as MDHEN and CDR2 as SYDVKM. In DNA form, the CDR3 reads TGTGCCAGCAGTTTCAGGGGGAGTAGGGAGCAGTTCTTC. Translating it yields CASSFRGSREQFF.

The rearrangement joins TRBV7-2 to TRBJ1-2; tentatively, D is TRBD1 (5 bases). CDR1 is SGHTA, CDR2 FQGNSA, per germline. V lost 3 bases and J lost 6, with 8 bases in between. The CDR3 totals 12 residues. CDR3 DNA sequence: TGTGCCAGCAGCTTTTCGGGGGATGGCTACACCTTC. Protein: CASSFSGDGYTF.

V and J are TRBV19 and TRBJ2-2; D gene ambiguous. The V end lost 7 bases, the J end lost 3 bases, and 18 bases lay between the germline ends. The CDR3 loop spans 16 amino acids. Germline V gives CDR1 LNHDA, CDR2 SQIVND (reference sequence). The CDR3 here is CASKSEPRIYTGELFF. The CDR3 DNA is TGTGCCAGTAAGTCAGAGCCTAGAATATACACCGGGGAGCTGTTTTTT.

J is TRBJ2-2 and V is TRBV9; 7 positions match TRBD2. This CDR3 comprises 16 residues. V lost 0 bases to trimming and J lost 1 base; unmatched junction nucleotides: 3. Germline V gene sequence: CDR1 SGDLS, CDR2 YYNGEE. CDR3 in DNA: TGTGCCAGCAGCGTAGTCGCTAGCGGGAACACCGGGGAGCTGTTTTTT. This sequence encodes CASSVVASGNTGELFF.